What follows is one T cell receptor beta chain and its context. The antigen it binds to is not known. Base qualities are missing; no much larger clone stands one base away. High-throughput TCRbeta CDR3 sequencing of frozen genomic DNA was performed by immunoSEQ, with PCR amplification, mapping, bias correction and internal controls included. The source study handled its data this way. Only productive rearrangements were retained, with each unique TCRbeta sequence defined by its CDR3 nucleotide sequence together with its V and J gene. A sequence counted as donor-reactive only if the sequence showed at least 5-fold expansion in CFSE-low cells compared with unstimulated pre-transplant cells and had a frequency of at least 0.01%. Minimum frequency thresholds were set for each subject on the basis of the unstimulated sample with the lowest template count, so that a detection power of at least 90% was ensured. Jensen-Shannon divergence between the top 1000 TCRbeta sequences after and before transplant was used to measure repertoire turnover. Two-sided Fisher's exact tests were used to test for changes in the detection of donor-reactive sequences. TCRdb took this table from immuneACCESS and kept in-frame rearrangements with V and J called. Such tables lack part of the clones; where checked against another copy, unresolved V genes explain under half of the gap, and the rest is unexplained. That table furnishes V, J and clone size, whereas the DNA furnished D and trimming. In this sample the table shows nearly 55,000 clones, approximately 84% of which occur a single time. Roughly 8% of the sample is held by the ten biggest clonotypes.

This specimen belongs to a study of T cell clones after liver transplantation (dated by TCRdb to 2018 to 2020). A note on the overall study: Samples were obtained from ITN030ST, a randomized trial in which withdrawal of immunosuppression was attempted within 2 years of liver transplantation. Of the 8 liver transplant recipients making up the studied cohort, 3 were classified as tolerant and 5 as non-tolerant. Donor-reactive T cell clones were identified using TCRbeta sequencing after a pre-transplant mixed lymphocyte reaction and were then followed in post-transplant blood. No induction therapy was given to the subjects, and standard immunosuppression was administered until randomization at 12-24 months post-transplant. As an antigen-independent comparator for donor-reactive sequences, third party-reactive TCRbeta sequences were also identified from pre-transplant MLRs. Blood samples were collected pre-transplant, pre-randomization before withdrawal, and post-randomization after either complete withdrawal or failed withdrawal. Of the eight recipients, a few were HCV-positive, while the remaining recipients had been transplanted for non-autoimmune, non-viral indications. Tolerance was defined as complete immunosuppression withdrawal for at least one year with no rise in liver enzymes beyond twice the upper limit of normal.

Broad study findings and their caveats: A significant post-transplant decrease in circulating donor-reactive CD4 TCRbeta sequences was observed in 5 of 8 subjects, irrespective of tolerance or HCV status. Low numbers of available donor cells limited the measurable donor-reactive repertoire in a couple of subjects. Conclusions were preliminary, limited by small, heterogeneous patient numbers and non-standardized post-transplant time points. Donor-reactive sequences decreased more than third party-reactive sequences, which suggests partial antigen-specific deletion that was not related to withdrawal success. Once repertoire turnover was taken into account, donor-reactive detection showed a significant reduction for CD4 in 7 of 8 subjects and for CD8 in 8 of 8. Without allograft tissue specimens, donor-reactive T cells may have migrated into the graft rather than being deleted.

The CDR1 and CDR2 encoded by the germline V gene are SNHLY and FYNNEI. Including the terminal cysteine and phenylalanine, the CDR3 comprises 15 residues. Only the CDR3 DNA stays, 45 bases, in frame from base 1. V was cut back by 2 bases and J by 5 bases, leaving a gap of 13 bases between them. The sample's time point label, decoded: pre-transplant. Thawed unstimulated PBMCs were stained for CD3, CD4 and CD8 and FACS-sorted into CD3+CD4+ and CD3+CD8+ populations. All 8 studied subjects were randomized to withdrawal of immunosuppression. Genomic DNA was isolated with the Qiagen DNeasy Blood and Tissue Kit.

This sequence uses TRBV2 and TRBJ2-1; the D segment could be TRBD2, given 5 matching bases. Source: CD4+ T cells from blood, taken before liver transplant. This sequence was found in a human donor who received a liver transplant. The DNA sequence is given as TGTGCCAGCAGTGAATATAAAGGGCGGGACAATGAGCAGTTCTTC. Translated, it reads CASSEYKGRDNEQFF.